The 27 T cell receptor beta chains reported below all come from one sample, sequenced in a study of monozygotic twins with inflammatory bowel disease. One entry per CDR3 protein, without DNA, is what TCRdb gives after re-calling the 5' RACE reads. There are around 450,000 distinct CDR3 sequences in the sample, with roughly 2.2% held by the top ten. Source material: blood. The receptors were sampled from a human donor with ulcerative colitis or Crohn's disease, or a healthy co-twin of an affected twin (not recorded which).

V is TRBV7-2 and J is TRBJ2-5; TCRdb indicates TRBD2, and absent DNA this call remains unverified. Germline loops: CDR1 SGHTA, CDR2 FQGNSA. The CDR3 extends over 14 amino acids. The CDR3 loop is CASSLTSGQETQYF.

The chain recombines TRBV7-2 with TRBJ1-1; without DNA, the TCRdb call of TRBD1 cannot be checked. Germline V gene lookup returns CDR1 SGHTA and CDR2 FQGNSA. This CDR3 has 15 residues. CDR3 residues: CASSLWGEPVAEAFF.

The chain links TRBV12-3 or TRBV12-4 to TRBJ2-7; the TCRdb call, TRBD2, lacks DNA for checking. The CDR3 has 19 amino acids. The CDR3: CASRSGTTSGGDFSYEQYF.

The chain uses TRBV4-3 and TRBJ2-2. This CDR3 is built from 16 residues. The germline V gene has CDR1 LGHNA and CDR2 YSLEER. The CDR3 reads CASSQVGRTDGGELFF.

This chain connects TRBV5-1 to TRBJ2-1; TCRdb indicates TRBD2, and absent DNA this call remains unverified. CDR3 length: 13 residues. In germline, CDR1 is SGHRS, CDR2 YFSETQ. This chain's CDR3 is CASTAGTSGNKVF.

The rearrangement joins TRBV10-3 to TRBJ1-2; TCRdb's D gene call, TRBD1, goes unchecked for lack of DNA. Germline V CDR1 and CDR2: ENHRY, SYGVKD. The CDR3 runs to 14 residues. The CDR3 reads CAISDPDRFDGYTF.

This chain connects TRBV20-1 to TRBJ2-7; TCRdb gives TRBD2 as the D gene, but with no DNA this cannot be confirmed. Germline-derived CDR1 and CDR2 are DFQATT and SNEGSKA (reference sequence). The CDR3 sequence is 14 residues long. The CDR3 is CSAQDPAGLYEQYF.

The genes are TRBV10-2 and TRBJ2-3. Per the germline V gene, CDR1 is WSHSY and CDR2 is SAAADI. This CDR3 region has 14 residues. The CDR3 spells CASSGNTYTDTQYF.

The rearrangement links TRBV4-1 to TRBJ1-1; TCRdb selects TRBD1, and the lack of DNA leaves this call unchecked. The CDR3 runs to 13 residues. Germline loops: CDR1 MGHRA, CDR2 YSYEKL. Here the CDR3 reads CASAGPLNTEAFF.

This chain links TRBV20-1 with TRBJ1-6; as DNA is missing, the TRBD1 call by TCRdb cannot be tested. From germline, CDR1 is DFQATT and CDR2 SNEGSKA (reference sequence). The CDR3 contains 12 residues. The CDR3: CSPTANNSPLHF.

V usage is TRBV7-8 and J usage is TRBJ2-7; the D gene TCRdb calls, TRBD2, cannot be checked with no DNA. This CDR3 contains 19 residues. Germline CDR1 is SGHVS and CDR2 is FQNEAQ. The CDR3 region is CASSLHRVASGSWGYEQYF.

The chain recombines TRBV28 with TRBJ1-2; TCRdb's D call, TRBD1, is unchecked because there is no DNA. Germline V gene data show CDR1 as MDHEN and CDR2 as SYDVKM. This CDR3 has 16 residues. The CDR3 is CASSPKPGQGFSGYTF.

This chain uses TRBV5-5 with TRBJ2-3; TCRdb returns TRBD2, unconfirmable since there is no DNA. The V gene's germline CDR1 is SGHKS and CDR2 YYEKEE (reference sequence). The CDR3 loop spans 15 amino acids. CDR3 in amino acids: CASSPGTSAADTQYF.

The rearrangement uses TRBV20-1 and TRBJ1-1. Germline values: CDR1 DFQATT, CDR2 SNEGSKA (reference sequence). The CDR3 is 13 residues long. CDR3 sequence reads: CSARVAGRAEAFF.

The rearrangement links TRBV20-1 to TRBJ2-1; TCRdb's assignment of TRBD2 cannot be checked, as there is no DNA. The CDR3 is 16 residues long. The germline CDR1 and CDR2 sequences are DFQATT and SNEGSKA (reference sequence). CDR3 protein: CSARPLSGASYNEQFF.

The rearrangement joins TRBV5-5 to TRBJ1-2; lacking DNA, the TRBD1 call made by TCRdb goes unchecked. The CDR3 spans 14 residues. Germline values: CDR1 SGHKS, CDR2 YYEKEE (reference sequence). The CDR3 loop is CASSPSGTVMGYTF.

The rearrangement links TRBV6-1 to TRBJ1-5; there is no DNA to check the TCRdb D call of TRBD1. Germline lookup yields CDR1 MNHNS and CDR2 SASEGT. The CDR3 consists of 14 residues. CDR3 loop: CASRPPGQIQPQHF.

This chain connects TRBV5-1 to TRBJ1-1; TCRdb picks TRBD1, but there is no DNA to check that call. Looked up from germline, CDR1 is SGHRS and CDR2 is YFSETQ. The CDR3 runs 15 residues. This CDR3 is CASSFQGGENTEAFF. Filled out from reference TRBV5-1 and TRBJ1-1, the complete variable domain reads KAGVTQTPRYLIKTRGQQVTLSCSPISGHRSVSWYQQTPGQGLQFLFEYFSETQRNKGNFPGRFSGRQFSNSRSEMNVSTLELGDSALYLCASSFQGGENTEAFFGQGTRLTVV.

The CDR3 reads CASSLRRQGYGYTF. The V and J genes are TRBV7-2 and TRBJ1-2; the D call of TRBD1 rests on TCRdb alone, since no DNA is present to check it. The V gene's germline CDR1 is SGHTA and CDR2 FQGNSA. This CDR3 spans 14 amino acids.

V gene TRBV7-9 combines with J gene TRBJ2-7; there is no DNA to check the TCRdb D call of TRBD2. Germline lookup yields CDR1 SEHNR and CDR2 FQNEAQ (reference sequence). The CDR3 has 14 amino acids. The CDR3 sequence: CASSSRAKGGEQYF.

The rearrangement links TRBV5-1 to TRBJ2-5; TCRdb designates TRBD1, a call that cannot be tested without DNA. From germline, CDR1 is SGHRS and CDR2 YFSETQ. This CDR3 has 16 amino acids. CDR3 region: CASRPSPRGFQETQYF.

This rearrangement joins TRBV19 to TRBJ2-7; the TRBD2 assignment by TCRdb is unverifiable without DNA. CDR3 length equals 15 residues. Germline loops: CDR1 LNHDA, CDR2 SQIVND (reference sequence). This CDR3 reads CASSPREGFLGEQYF.

The CDR3 reads CSGPAGTRYNEQFF. The chain has TRBV20-1 and TRBJ2-1; TCRdb gives TRBD2 as the D gene, but with no DNA this cannot be confirmed. CDR1 is DFQATT, CDR2 SNEGSKA, per germline (reference sequence). CDR3 length: 14 amino acids.

The rearrangement joins TRBV30 to TRBJ1-3; TCRdb's D call of TRBD1 is untestable without DNA. The CDR3 is 12 amino acids. Germline values: CDR1 GTSNPN, CDR2 SVGIG (reference sequence). CDR3 residues: CASTGAGNTIYF.

The J gene is TRBJ1-1, the V gene TRBV29-1. The CDR3 is made up of 11 amino acids. Germline values: CDR1 SQVTM, CDR2 ANQGSEA. This chain's CDR3 is CSVKGNTEAFF. Based on the CDR3 plus reference TRBV29-1 and TRBJ1-1, the full variable domain is SAVISQKPSRDICQRGTSLTIQCQVDSQVTMMFWYRQQPGQSLTLIATANQGSEATYESGFVIDKFPISRPNLTFSTLTVSNMSPEDSSIYLCSVKGNTEAFFGQGTRLTVV.

The J gene is TRBJ2-7, the V gene TRBV20-1. Germline CDR1 reads DFQATT; CDR2 reads SNEGSKA (reference sequence). The length of the CDR3 is 12 residues. The CDR3 sequence is CSVPGRSYEQYF.

This chain connects TRBV19 to TRBJ2-3; TCRdb designates TRBD2, a call that cannot be tested without DNA. In germline, CDR1 is LNHDA, CDR2 SQIVND (reference sequence). The CDR3 runs 15 residues. Here the CDR3 reads CASRTTSGSSDTQYF.